These T cell receptor beta chains were read from a single sample in a study of human T cells and chemical hapten exposure. TCRdb redid the calling of the RACE reads with MiXCR, one entry per CDR3 protein. This sample has approximately 110,000 distinct CDR3 sequences, with more than 9.5% found just once. The specimen was whole blood, collected in connection with sensitization to the hapten diphenylcyclopropenone (DPC). Receptors originate from a woman in her 40s with alopecia areata. Some clones in this sample may be carry-over from other donors' samples. The CDR3 runs from the conserved cysteine through the conserved F or W. The D gene is left open where the match is weak. Clone size is given for some rows only: seen once, a few or many times, or a class if the clone is expanded.

clone_size,v_call,d_call,j_call,cdr3_nt,cdr3_aa
.,TRBV9,TRBD2,TRBJ2-3,TGTGCCAGCAGCGTACGAGGCCCTAGCGGGGGGACAGATACGCAGTATTTT,CASSVRGPSGGTDTQYF
many,TRBV6-1,TRBD1,TRBJ1-5,TGTGCCAGCACCATAATCCAGGACAGGGGTGGCCAGCCCCAGCATTTT,CASTIIQDRGGQPQHF
many,TRBV10-1,.,TRBJ2-7,TGCGCCAGCAGACTAAGAGCCGGGACGCTGACCTACGAGCAGTACTTC,CASRLRAGTLTYEQYF
many,TRBV24-1,.,TRBJ2-2,TGTGCCACCAGTGATTTGCGGAGGAACACCGGGGAGCTGTTTTTT,CATSDLRRNTGELFF
many,TRBV5-6,.,TRBJ1-1,TGTGCCAGCAGCTTTCAGGAGGAGGGACGAGCTTTCTTT,CASSFQEEGRAFF
.,TRBV7-2,.,TRBJ1-6,TGTGCCAGCAGCTTACAGCAGGGGAATTCACCCCTCCACTTT,CASSLQQGNSPLHF
many,TRBV12-3/TRBV12-4,TRBD1,TRBJ1-5,TGTGCCAGCAGCCCCTCGACAGGGGGCAGGGGTCAGCCCCAGCATTTT,CASSPSTGGRGQPQHF
few,TRBV11-2,TRBD1,TRBJ1-1,TGTGCCAGCACCTCTGACCACAGGGGGGGAGCTTTCTTT,CASTSDHRGGAFF
many,TRBV7-2,.,TRBJ1-1,TGTGCCAGCAGTTTAGACAGCGAAGCTTTCTTT,CASSLDSEAFF
few,TRBV30,.,TRBJ1-5,TGTGCCGGCCCGGGACATAAAAATCAGCCCCAGCATTTT,CAGPGHKNQPQHF
many,TRBV4-3,.,TRBJ1-5,TGCGCCAGCAGCCAAGATCAGCAGGGTTCTCAGCCCCAGCATTTT,CASSQDQQGSQPQHF
many,TRBV4-3,.,TRBJ1-1,TGCGCCAGCAGCCAAGATGGTCTCACTGAAGCTTTCTTT,CASSQDGLTEAFF
.,TRBV28,.,TRBJ2-1,TGTGCCAGCAGACGGTCGAGCTCCTACAATGAGCAGTTCTTC,CASRRSSSYNEQFF
.,TRBV28,.,TRBJ1-5,TGTGCCAGCAGTATTCATCAGCCCCAGCATTTT,CASSIHQPQHF
few,TRBV2,TRBD2,TRBJ2-5,TGTGCCATTACTAGCGGGGAGGACCAAGAGACCCAGTACTTC,CAITSGEDQETQYF
many,TRBV28,.,TRBJ2-1,TGTGCCAGCAGAAGCGAGGCCTACAATGAGCAGTTCTTC,CASRSEAYNEQFF
few,TRBV10-3,.,TRBJ2-3,TGTGCCATCAGTGAGGGGGGCACAGATACGCAGTATTTT,CAISEGGTDTQYF
.,TRBV28,TRBD2,TRBJ2-1,TGTGCCAGCAGGGGCATGACTAGCGGGAGGTACAGTCCCTACAATGAGCAGTTCTTC,CASRGMTSGRYSPYNEQFF
.,TRBV2,.,TRBJ2-3,TGTGCCAGCAGTACTGGGGCCACGGACACAGATACGCAGTATTTT,CASSTGATDTDTQYF
few,TRBV6-5,TRBD2,TRBJ2-7,TGTGCCAGCAGGGCGGTTCTAGCGGGAGGGCCCCACGAGCAGTACTTC,CASRAVLAGGPHEQYF
many,TRBV7-8,.,TRBJ2-3,TGTGCCAGCAGCTTAGGCTTGGCTCCATCAGATACGCAGTATTTT,CASSLGLAPSDTQYF
.,TRBV7-9,.,TRBJ2-3,TGTGCCAGCAGCTTCCCTCCGGTTCGGGGAACAGATACGCAGTATTTT,CASSFPPVRGTDTQYF
.,TRBV7-6,TRBD1,TRBJ2-2,TGTGCCAGCAGCGGAAACAGGGGGCGAACCGGGGAGCTGTTTTTT,CASSGNRGRTGELFF
few,TRBV18,.,TRBJ2-1,TGTGCCAGCTCACCACAAAAGACCTACAATGAGCAGTTCTTC,CASSPQKTYNEQFF
.,TRBV27,.,TRBJ2-6,TGTGCCAGCAGTTTTTACTCTGGGGCCAACGTCCTGACTTTC,CASSFYSGANVLTF
few,TRBV29-1,.,TRBJ2-5,TGCAGCGTTGATCTTGGGTTGGGTGAGGGGACCCAGTACTTC,CSVDLGLGEGTQYF
many,TRBV9,TRBD2,TRBJ2-3,TGTGCCAGCAGCTCCCGGGGTAGCGGGATCACAGATACGCAGTATTTT,CASSSRGSGITDTQYF
few,TRBV6-5,.,TRBJ2-1,TGTGCCAGCAAATTCCGGGACGCCTCCTACAATGAGCAGTTCTTC,CASKFRDASYNEQFF
.,TRBV6-2/TRBV6-3,TRBD1,TRBJ1-5,TGTGCCAGCAGTCCGCTCGGCCCCGGGACAGGGGGATATGGCAATCAGCCCCAGCATTTT,CASSPLGPGTGGYGNQPQHF
.,TRBV6-5,.,TRBJ2-1,TGTGCCAGCAGTTACCGGATTTCTGAGCAGTTCTTC,CASSYRISEQFF
many,TRBV20-1,.,TRBJ1-5,TGCAGTGCTCCGGACAGCCCGACGGCCCAGCATTTT,CSAPDSPTAQHF
few,TRBV19,.,TRBJ2-3,TGTGCCAGTAGTAGGGGTGGCAGGGTCCCCCCAGATACGCAGTATTTT,CASSRGGRVPPDTQYF